This TCR beta chain was recovered during a study of early T cells in non-severe SARS-CoV-2 infection. Study conclusions and caveats: Private and CD4 specificities were missed by VDJdb matching, skewed to anti-spike CD8.

The CDR3 contains 15 residues. Trimming removed 4 bases from V and 1 base from J; junction bases left unmatched: 6. CDR1 and CDR2 from the germline V gene are LNHNV and YYDKDF (reference sequence). This clonotype was seen a few times. Its antigen is undetermined. Attached unique molecular identifiers marked individual cDNA molecules. Using its own MiXCR run on the 5' RACE reads, TCRdb lists one record per CDR3 protein. This repertoire shows approximately 37,000 distinct CDR3 sequences, about 8% found once; its top ten account for 9.5% to 15%. This chain uses TRBV15 with TRBJ2-7; TRBD2 matches 8 bases. Sequencing was performed on whole blood, taken at baseline. The receptor was derived from an adult who was a healthcare worker with PCR-confirmed SARS-CoV-2 infection or an uninfected control (not recorded which). In nucleotides, the CDR3 is TGTGCCACCAGCACTGACCCGGGAGGGTCCTACGAGCAGTACTTC. It specifies CATSTDPGGSYEQYF.